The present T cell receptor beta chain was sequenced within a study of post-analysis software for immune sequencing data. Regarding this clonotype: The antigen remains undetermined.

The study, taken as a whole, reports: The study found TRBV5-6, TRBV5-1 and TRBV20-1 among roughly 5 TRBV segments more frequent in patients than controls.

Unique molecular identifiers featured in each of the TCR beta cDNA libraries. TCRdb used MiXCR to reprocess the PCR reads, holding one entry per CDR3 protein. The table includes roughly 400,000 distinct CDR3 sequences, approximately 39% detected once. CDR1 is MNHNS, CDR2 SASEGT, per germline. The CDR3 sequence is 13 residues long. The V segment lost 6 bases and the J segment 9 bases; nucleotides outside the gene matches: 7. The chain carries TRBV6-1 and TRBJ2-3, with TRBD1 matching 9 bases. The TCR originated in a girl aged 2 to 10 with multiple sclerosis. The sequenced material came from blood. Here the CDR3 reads CASRATGGWTQYF. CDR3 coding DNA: TGTGCCAGCAGGGCCACAGGGGGCTGGACGCAGTATTTT.